This T cell receptor beta chain was captured by sequencing in a study of T cell repertoires in cytomegalovirus infection (dated by TCRdb to the late 2010s). For the study in its entirety: Peptide stimulations targeted recently identified HLA-C-restricted CMV epitopes, whose presentation resists viral immunomodulation, together with well-studied HLA-B-restricted epitopes. The HLA type of each donor mattered for the analysis, because public TCR beta signatures pointed to carriage of CMV infection along with the matching HLA type. Here is what the overall study found, with its caveats: The ex vivo response was dominated by HLA-C-restricted CMV-specific TCR beta clonotypes, and the single most frequent clonotype in two of eight donors was supplied by these HLA-C-restricted clonotypes. Carriers of CMV infection plus the relevant HLA type were discriminated by the cumulative frequency of public TCR beta family members in the study cohort and in an independent roughly 400-donor cohort.

Of note for this clonotype: The antigen it binds to is not known. No base quality values were provided; no much bigger clone lies one nucleotide off.

Trimming takes 1 base from V and 0 bases from J, and the germline ends sit 12 bases apart. CDR1 LGHNA and CDR2 YNFKEQ were looked up in the germline V gene. Measured from the cysteine to the phenylalanine, the CDR3 is 16 residues long. Only the CDR3 region is kept as DNA, spanning 48 bases read in frame from base 1. Sequencing instrument: Illumina HiSeq 1500. The public reads were reprocessed in TCRdb via fastp at Q25 and MiXCR, keeping in-frame beta chains. Rows with a matching CDR3 protein are joined into one entry that keeps the most common DNA and genes. The sample records roughly 700,000 distinct CDR3 sequences, roughly 33% of which are singletons. About 20% of the sample is in the top ten clones. The sample's treatment or condition label, decoded: in vitro stimulation with specific CMV peptide epitopes to enrich CMV-specific T cells.

The input for sequencing was cultured PBMCs, taken from culture after CMV antigen stimulation. In this chain, TRBV4-2 is recombined with TRBJ1-2; the D segment cannot be called with confidence. This clonotype originated in a human donor in good health (CMV status not recorded). Some clones in this sample may be carry-over from other donors' samples. The CDR3 in this case is CASSQVVAKANYGYTF. The nucleotides are TGTGCCAGCAGCCAAGTGGTGGCGAAGGCTAACTATGGCTACACCTTC.